Below are 13 T cell receptor beta chains sequenced from a single sample in a study of control samples from healthy donors and cancer patients. Only in-frame clones appear in the TCRdb table, and some are missing; sequencing was by immunoSEQ multiplex PCR. Seen here are about 130,000 clones, around 92% observed once, and the top ten hold around 2.1%. The sample was blood. The source is a woman between 45 and 65 years old in good health.

The CDR3 sequence: CASSVQGSTEAFF. The CDR3 region has the DNA TGTGCCAGCAGTGTACAGGGTTCCACTGAAGCTTTCTTT. The J gene is TRBJ1-1, the V gene TRBV12-3 or TRBV12-4; D perhaps matches TRBD1 (6 bases). V shed 5 bases and J shed 4 bases, with 11 bases lying between them. CDR3 size: 13 residues.

This clone has a single count. The chain uses TRBV2 and TRBJ1-5; D is undetermined. Germline CDR1 SNHLY, CDR2 FYNNEI. This CDR3 is built from 13 residues. With 5 bases removed from V and 6 bases from J, the gap between germline ends came to 11 bases. The CDR3, as DNA: TGTGCCAGCAGTCCGCCGGGGTTTCAGCCCCAGCATTTT. It yields the protein CASSPPGFQPQHF.

The chain links TRBV5-6 to TRBJ1-2; D is uncertain. V was cut by 6 bases and J by 8 bases, with 11 bases left in between. This CDR3 region has 11 residues. The germline V gene encodes CDR1 SGHDT and CDR2 YYEEEE. The CDR3 is CASKLLGGYTF. DNA for the CDR3: TGTGCCAGCAAATTACTTGGGGGCTACACCTTC.

This clone was seen more than once but under ten times. The V gene is TRBV5-5, the J gene TRBJ2-2; weak D call: TRBD2 (6 bases). CDR3 size: 14 residues. Per the germline V gene, CDR1 is SGHKS and CDR2 is YYEKEE (reference sequence). Trimming shortened V by 4 bases and J by 4 bases, and 11 bases separated the two germline ends. The CDR3 reads CASSPGGRTGELFF. As DNA, the CDR3 is TGTGCCAGCAGCCCCGGGGGACGCACCGGGGAGCTGTTTTTT.

This chain links TRBV29-1 with TRBJ2-2; 7 bases map to TRBD1. CDR3 length equals 13 residues. With V trimmed by 7 bases and J by 1 base, 3 bases remained unmatched. Looked up from germline, CDR1 is SQVTM and CDR2 is ANQGSEA. Here the CDR3 reads CSGRTGNTGELFF. Written as DNA, the CDR3 is TGCAGCGGAAGGACAGGGAACACCGGGGAGCTGTTTTTT.

CDR3 amino acids: CASSEGRDTPSPFF. CDR3 in DNA: TGCGCCAGCAGTGAGGGACGGGACACTCCTTCCCCATTCTTC. This sequence joins TRBV10-1 and TRBJ2-1, with a possible D match to TRBD1 (6 bases). V was trimmed by 2 bases and J by 16 bases, leaving 21 bases between them. The CDR3 length is 14 residues. CDR1 is WNHNN and CDR2 is SYGVQD in the germline V gene (reference sequence).

The chain employs TRBV19 and TRBJ1-5; TRBD1 matches at 7 bases. CDR1 is LNHDA, CDR2 SQIVND, per germline (reference sequence). The V segment lost 1 base and the J segment 11 bases; nucleotides outside the gene matches: 11. The CDR3 is 15 residues long. CDR3 bases: TGTGCCAGTAGTATAGCCTGGGACAGACCAGGGACCCAGCATTTT. Translation: CASSIAWDRPGTQHF.

The chain joins TRBV15 to TRBJ2-3; tentatively, D is TRBD2 (5 bases). The CDR3 extends over 17 amino acids. Trimming left V 2 bases short and J 0 bases short, with 15 bases between. In germline, CDR1 is LNHNV, CDR2 YYDKDF (reference sequence). This CDR3 is CATSRSSGLTSTDTQYF. In DNA form, the CDR3 reads TGTGCCACCAGCAGAAGTTCGGGGTTAACTAGCACAGATACGCAGTATTTT.

V gene TRBV7-9 combines with J gene TRBJ1-4; 9 nucleotides agree with TRBD1. The CDR3 sequence is 15 residues long. The V segment lost 4 bases and the J segment 7 bases; nucleotides outside the gene matches: 7. CDR1 and CDR2 (germline): SEHNR, FQNEAQ (reference sequence). The CDR3 DNA follows: TGTGCCAGCAGCTCCCCCCCGGACAGGGGTGAAAAACTGTTTTTT. Protein product: CASSSPPDRGEKLFF.

This sequence joins TRBV7-9 and TRBJ1-4; possibly TRBD1 for D (5 bases). This CDR3 is built from 18 residues. V was cut by 1 base and J by 8 bases, with 23 bases left in between. CDR1 is SEHNR, CDR2 FQNEAQ, per germline (reference sequence). The CDR3 nucleotides read TGTGCCAGCAGCTTAGTTTTCGGTCTCGGGGCCTTAGGAGAAAAACTGTTTTTT. Translating it yields CASSLVFGLGALGEKLFF.

The gene calls are TRBV6-5 and TRBJ1-5; 7 bases are shared with TRBD1. The CDR3 consists of 15 residues. Trimming removed 6 bases from V and 3 bases from J; junction bases left unmatched: 8. Germline CDR1 MNHEY, CDR2 SVGAGI. The CDR3 bases are TGTGCCAGCAGAAGACAGGGTTGGGACAATCAGCCCCAGCATTTT. As protein: CASRRQGWDNQPQHF.

V is TRBV10-1 and J is TRBJ1-2; 7 bases align to TRBD1. Germline V lookup: CDR1 WNHNN, CDR2 SYGVQD (reference sequence). After removal of 7 bases from V and 8 bases from J, the junction contained 7 bases not matched to a gene. The CDR3 spans 12 residues. The CDR3 protein is CASTDREGGYTF. DNA for the CDR3: TGCGCCAGCACCGACAGGGAGGGGGGCTACACCTTC.

The chain has TRBV7-9 and TRBJ1-2; tentative D call: TRBD1 (6 bases). The germline gives CDR1 SEHNR, CDR2 FQNEAQ (reference sequence). CDR3 size: 15 residues. Trimming took 5 bases from V and 1 from J, leaving 14 bases between them. The CDR3 DNA is TGTGCCAGCAGCCCCGGGGGGCAGATTAACTATGGCTACACCTTC. Its translation: CASSPGGQINYGYTF.